This T cell receptor beta chain was sequenced during a study of T-cell reconstitution after alpha-beta-depleted transplantation in children. Preparation of the TCRbeta library used unique molecular identifiers. TCRdb itself ran the PCR reads through MiXCR, one entry per CDR3 protein. The sample yields about 540,000 distinct CDR3 sequences, around 18% seen once. This clonotype was detected a few times. Trimming shortened V by 4 bases and J by 0 bases, and 9 bases separated the two germline ends. Germline CDR1 KGHDR, CDR2 SFDVKD. There are 15 residues in the CDR3. The rearrangement uses TRBV24-1 and TRBJ2-1; possibly TRBD1 for D (6 bases). The source was PBMCs from the stem cell graft donor, collected from the stem cell graft. This clonotype was sampled from a human donor who donated a stem cell graft to a child with acute lymphoblastic leukemia. The CDR3 sequence is CATSDGQNSYNEQFF. CDR3 DNA sequence: TGTGCCACCAGTGACGGACAGAACTCCTACAATGAGCAGTTCTTC.